One and the same sample provided the 32 T cell receptor beta chains below, sequenced in a study of shared clonotypes between healthy human individuals. Generated by immunoSEQ multiplex PCR, the TCRdb table keeps only in-frame clones and is missing some. The repertoire holds 1 million to 1.2 million clones, 70% to 85% seen once, with about 0.89% in the top ten. Sequencing was performed on memory CD4+ T cells from PBMCs. Subset of the sample: CD45RA-negative fraction. Every receptor here comes from a man in his late teens or twenties in good health. Some clones in this sample may be carry-over from other donors' samples.

The chain uses TRBV6-6 and TRBJ1-6; unclear D gene. Per germline, CDR1 MNHNY and CDR2 SVGAGI (reference sequence). The CDR3 loop spans 13 amino acids. The V end was cut by 6 bases, the J end by 9 bases, with 12 bases between. The CDR3 sequence is CASRRLDSSPLHF. DNA of the CDR3: TGTGCCAGCAGGCGACTTGATAGTTCACCCCTCCACTTT.

The chain couples TRBV10-3 to TRBJ2-5; D is unresolved. With 4 bases removed from V and 7 bases from J, the gap between germline ends came to 13 bases. Germline CDR1 is ENHRY and CDR2 is SYGVKD. The CDR3 loop spans 13 amino acids. As DNA, the CDR3 is TGTGCCATCAGTGTAACCGGTGGGGTGACCCAGTACTTC. Amino acid sequence: CAISVTGGVTQYF.

This chain joins TRBV30 and TRBJ2-7; 10 bases agree with TRBD1. The CDR3 is made up of 14 amino acids. V gave up 3 bases and J gave up 3 bases; unmatched junction bases: 5. Germline-derived CDR1 and CDR2 are GTSNPN and SVGIG (reference sequence). Written as DNA, the CDR3 is TGTGCCTGGAGCGGCGACAGGGGGCGCTACGAGCAGTACTTC. Translation gives CAWSGDRGRYEQYF.

This clone was seen once. The chain carries TRBV28 and TRBJ1-2; D is perhaps TRBD1 (5 bases). The V gene lost 5 bases and the J gene lost 4 bases, with 11 bases spanning the gap. CDR3 size: 13 residues. In germline, CDR1 is MDHEN, CDR2 SYDVKM. CDR3 in amino acids: CASSTPRGYGYTF. The CDR3 nucleotides are TGTGCCAGCAGTACCCCGAGGGGCTATGGCTACACCTTC.

With regard to this clone: A far more abundant clone sits one base away, making this likely a read error. The sample has other DNA sequences that encode this CDR3 too. The rearrangement links TRBV19 to TRBJ1-1; the D gene is possibly TRBD1 (5 bases). CDR1 is LNHDA, CDR2 SQIVND, per germline (reference sequence). The CDR3 spans 13 residues. DNA of the CDR3: TGTGCCAGTAGTAGGGGGTCTCACACTGAGGCTTTCTTT. Translated: CASSRGSHTEAFF.

The CDR3: CASSPSTGNTEAFF. The CDR3 bases are TGTGCCAGCAGTCCCTCGACAGGGAACACTGAAGCTTTCTTT. The V gene is TRBV6-5, the J gene TRBJ1-1, with D tentatively TRBD1 (6 bases). Germline V gives CDR1 MNHEY, CDR2 SVGAGI. Trimming took off 5 bases at V and 1 base at J, with 11 bases between the two ends. The CDR3 runs 14 residues.

V usage is TRBV10-2 and J usage is TRBJ2-5; D may be TRBD2 (7 bases). The CDR3 sequence is 14 residues long. Trimming pared 11 bases from V and 7 bases from J, leaving 23 bases between. Germline values: CDR1 WSHSY, CDR2 SAAADI. The CDR3 region is CALGGGGRGGTQYF. DNA of the CDR3: TGCGCCCTGGGAGGTGGCGGGAGAGGGGGGACCCAGTACTTC.

DNA of the CDR3: TGCGCCAGCAGCCACCTTAACAATGAGCAGTTCTTC. Translated, it gives CASSHLNNEQFF. The rearrangement uses TRBV4-1 and TRBJ2-1; unclear D gene. Germline V gives CDR1 MGHRA, CDR2 YSYEKL. Trimming removed 3 bases from V and 5 bases from J, with 5 bases in between. The CDR3 totals 12 residues.

The gene calls are TRBV2 and TRBJ2-1, with 7 positions matching TRBD2. This CDR3 contains 13 residues. Germline assignment: CDR1 SNHLY and CDR2 FYNNEI. The ends lost 4 bases at V and 9 bases at J; junction bases unmatched: 6. The CDR3: CASSVGLEREQFF. CDR3 nucleotides: TGTGCCAGCAGTGTAGGACTAGAGCGTGAGCAGTTCTTC.

The chain joins TRBV15 to TRBJ2-7; 11 positions match TRBD2. The CDR3 consists of 17 residues. Trimming took 5 bases from V and 5 from J; bases not matched to a gene: 14. Per the germline V gene, CDR1 is LNHNV and CDR2 is YYDKDF (reference sequence). CDR3 region: CATSAQLAGVSGDEQYF. The CDR3 DNA reads TGTGCCACCAGCGCTCAACTAGCGGGAGTAAGCGGCGACGAGCAGTACTTC.

This chain joins TRBV28 and TRBJ2-7; D may match TRBD1 or TRBD2 (5 bases each). Germline CDR1 MDHEN, CDR2 SYDVKM. The CDR3 is made up of 13 amino acids. V was shortened by 5 bases and J by 2 bases, with 10 bases between the two germline ends. CDR3 protein: CASSIPGPYEQYF. The CDR3 DNA sequence: TGTGCCAGCAGTATTCCGGGGCCCTACGAGCAGTACTTC. Full variable domain (missing parts from reference TRBV28 and TRBJ2-7): DVKVTQSSRYLVKRTGEKVFLECVQDMDHENMFWYRQDPGLGLRLIYFSYDVKMKEKGDIPEGYSVSREKKERFSLILESASTNQTSMYLCASSIPGPYEQYFGPGTRLTVT.

This chain connects TRBV4-1 to TRBJ1-2; D gene ambiguous. The CDR3 has 13 residues. Per the germline V gene, CDR1 is MGHRA and CDR2 is YSYEKL. Trimming pared 3 bases from V and 4 bases from J, leaving 9 bases between. The CDR3 is CASSQEGAYGYTF. As DNA, the CDR3 is TGCGCCAGCAGCCAGGAGGGCGCCTATGGCTACACCTTC.

This chain uses TRBV25-1 with TRBJ2-3, with D possibly being TRBD2 (7 bases). Germline lookup yields CDR1 MGHDK and CDR2 SYGVNS. Between the trimmed V and J ends, which lost 4 bases and 6 bases, there was a span of 20 bases. CDR3 length: 16 residues. CDR3 sequence: CASSGLGAGVSDTQYF. In DNA, the CDR3 is TGTGCCAGCAGTGGGCTGGGGGCGGGAGTATCTGATACGCAGTATTTT.

The V and J genes are TRBV10-2 and TRBJ2-2; TRBD2 agrees at 10 bases. Per the germline V gene, CDR1 is WSHSY and CDR2 is SAAADI. The CDR3 totals 22 residues. The V and J ends lost 11 bases and 2 bases, in that order; junction bases with no gene match: 29. CDR3: CALTLSGELKREGQLNTGELFF. The CDR3, as DNA: TGCGCCCTTACCCTTTCGGGTGAGTTAAAGCGGGAGGGCCAGTTAAACACCGGGGAGCTGTTTTTT.

This CDR3 is CASSPRRGPGANVLTF. For the CDR3, the DNA is TGTGCCAGCAGCCCCCGACGGGGCCCTGGGGCCAACGTCCTGACTTTC. The chain has TRBV21-1 and TRBJ2-6. TRBV21-1 represents a pseudogene. The length of the CDR3 is 16 residues.

A single count supports this clone. This chain links TRBV5-4 with TRBJ1-2; tentative D call: TRBD1 (5 bases). Deletions cut 1 base from V and 7 bases from J, with 11 bases between. CDR1 is SGHNT, CDR2 YYREEE, per germline (reference sequence). CDR3 length: 13 amino acids. The CDR3 sequence is CASSLRGDGGYTF. The CDR3 DNA reads TGTGCCAGCAGCTTGCGGGGGGACGGTGGCTACACCTTC.

This clone was seen only once. Other nucleotide sequences in the sample specify the same CDR3. The genes are TRBV4-2 and TRBJ2-5, with D possibly TRBD2 on 5 matching bases. The V and J ends lost 3 bases and 5 bases respectively, with 13 bases between them. CDR1 LGHNA and CDR2 YNFKEQ come from the germline V gene. The CDR3 covers 14 residues. CDR3 DNA sequence: TGTGCCAGCAGCCAGGTCGGGGTGGTTGAGACCCAGTACTTC. Residues: CASSQVGVVETQYF.

The chain uses TRBV7-3 and TRBJ2-5; tentatively, D is TRBD2 (6 bases). Deletions cut 5 bases from V and 4 bases from J, with 14 bases between. CDR3 length equals 14 residues. Germline CDR1 SGHTA, CDR2 FQGTGA. CDR3 sequence (DNA): TGTGCCAGCAGCGCCGGAGGGCCGGGAGAGACCCAGTACTTC. Translation gives CASSAGGPGETQYF. The full variable domain, completed using reference TRBV7-3 and TRBJ2-5, is GAGVSQTPSNKVTEKGKYVELRCDPISGHTALYWYRQSLGQGPEFLIYFQGTGAADDSGLPNDRFFAVRPEGSVSTLKIQRTERGDSAVYLCASSAGGPGETQYFGPGTRLLVL.

Concerning this clone: Additional DNA sequences in this sample encode the identical CDR3. This sequence joins TRBV28 and TRBJ2-3; no definite D call. The CDR3 is 11 amino acids. Trimming stripped 7 bases from V and 3 bases from J, with 5 bases between. CDR1 is MDHEN, CDR2 SYDVKM, per germline. CDR3 sequence: CASKGTDTQYF. In DNA form, the CDR3 reads TGTGCCAGCAAGGGTACAGATACGCAGTATTTT.

This chain's CDR3 is CASSLQDSSGNTIYF. The CDR3 DNA is TGTGCCAGCAGCCTACAGGACAGCTCTGGAAACACCATATATTTT. The J gene is TRBJ1-3, the V gene TRBV9, with TRBD1 as a possible D gene (6 bases). CDR3 size: 15 residues. The V end was cut by 4 bases, the J end by 0 bases, with 11 bases between. CDR1 and CDR2 (germline): SGDLS, YYNGEE.

The V gene is TRBV5-4, the J gene TRBJ1-1; the D gene is possibly TRBD1 (5 bases). This CDR3 has 17 residues. In germline, CDR1 is SGHNT, CDR2 YYREEE (reference sequence). The V gene lost 5 bases and the J gene lost 0 bases, with 20 bases spanning the gap. This CDR3 is CASRPGGSAGMNTEAFF. CDR3 DNA sequence: TGTGCCAGCAGACCTGGGGGAAGCGCGGGGATGAACACTGAAGCTTTCTTT.

The rearrangement links TRBV10-3 to TRBJ2-7, with 10 bases aligning to TRBD2. The trim removed 0 bases at V and 7 bases at J, leaving 15 bases unmatched. CDR1 is ENHRY and CDR2 is SYGVKD in the germline V gene. The length of the CDR3 is 18 residues. The CDR3 here is CAISESNPKREGLWEQYF. The CDR3, as DNA: TGTGCCATCAGTGAGTCGAACCCTAAGCGGGAGGGCCTGTGGGAGCAGTACTTC.

The rearrangement uses TRBV27 and TRBJ2-5, with a possible D match to TRBD1 (5 bases). Trimming took off 6 bases at V and 2 bases at J, with 13 bases between the two ends. This CDR3 is built from 14 residues. Germline V lookup: CDR1 MNHEY, CDR2 SMNVEV (reference sequence). The CDR3 region has the DNA TGTGCCAGCAGCTTTCTGACAGATCAAGAGACCCAGTACTTC. Translating it yields CASSFLTDQETQYF.

This clone has more than one count but fewer than ten. Other DNA sequences from this sample encode an identical CDR3 as well. The rearrangement joins TRBV28 to TRBJ2-7; weak D call: TRBD2 (5 bases). The CDR3 runs to 12 residues. V lost 4 bases, J lost 6 bases, and 10 bases lay in between. From germline, CDR1 is MDHEN and CDR2 SYDVKM. In DNA, the CDR3 is TGTGCCAGCAGTTCACCGGGGTTCGAGCAGTACTTC. Translating gives CASSSPGFEQYF.

This clone appeared once. The gene calls are TRBV5-1 and TRBJ2-1; TRBD2 might be the D (5 bases). CDR3 length: 15 amino acids. V lost 2 bases, J lost 7 bases, and 16 bases lay in between. Per germline, CDR1 SGHRS and CDR2 YFSETQ. DNA for the CDR3: TGCGCCAGCAGCTTACGGGGTGGTGCCGCGAATGAGCAGTTCTTC. It translates to CASSLRGGAANEQFF.

The CDR3 spells CASSLAGGGEPQHF. As DNA, the CDR3 is TGCGCCAGCAGCTTGGCCGGGGGAGGCGAGCCCCAGCATTTT. This chain connects TRBV5-1 to TRBJ1-5; TRBD1 is a possible D gene (5 bases). Germline V CDR1 and CDR2: SGHRS, YFSETQ. The CDR3 is 14 amino acids. V was cut by 0 bases and J by 8 bases, with 12 bases left in between.

This clone was observed a few times. CDR3 coding DNA: TGTGCCAGCAGCTTGGCTAGCGGGAGGGAGACCCAGTACTTC. This codes for CASSLASGRETQYF. The V call is TRBV5-4, the J call TRBJ2-5, with 11 bases identical to TRBD2. Trimming cost V 0 bases and J 5 bases; bases outside gene matches: 0. The CDR3 consists of 14 residues. Germline V CDR1 and CDR2: SGHNT, YYREEE (reference sequence).

The chain is built from TRBV6-1 and TRBJ2-1; maybe TRBD2 (6 bases). Germline-derived CDR1 and CDR2 are MNHNS and SASEGT. This CDR3 region has 16 residues. V shed 2 bases and J shed 4 bases, with 15 bases lying between them. CDR3 sequence reads: CASSESGSTLYNEQFF. CDR3 bases: TGTGCCAGCAGTGAATCCGGGAGCACTTTGTACAATGAGCAGTTCTTC.

With regard to this clone: The same CDR3 is also encoded by other DNA sequences in this sample. The chain combines TRBV20-1 with TRBJ2-7, with a possible D match to TRBD2 (6 bases). CDR1 DFQATT and CDR2 SNEGSKA come from the germline V gene (reference sequence). This CDR3 is 11 amino acids long. The V and J ends lost 3 bases and 5 bases respectively, with 8 bases between them. The CDR3: CSASRGNEQYF. CDR3 coding DNA: TGCAGTGCTAGTCGGGGGAACGAGCAGTACTTC.

J is TRBJ1-6 and V is TRBV30, with D perhaps TRBD1 (5 bases). Trimming removed 1 base at V and 6 bases at J, with 19 bases between. Germline assignment: CDR1 GTSNPN and CDR2 SVGIG (reference sequence). The CDR3 runs to 17 residues. CDR3 sequence (DNA): TGTGCCTGGAGTGAAAGGGGCCGGACAACCTTTAATTCACCCCTCCACTTT. As protein: CAWSERGRTTFNSPLHF.

There are a few counts of this clone. The chain links TRBV6-6 to TRBJ2-2; D unclear. Germline loops: CDR1 MNHNY, CDR2 SVGAGI (reference sequence). The CDR3 loop spans 14 amino acids. Trimming shortened V by 2 bases and J by 7 bases, and 11 bases separated the two germline ends. The CDR3 sequence: CASSYRTVDGELFF. The CDR3 DNA reads as TGTGCCAGCAGTTACCGAACAGTGGACGGGGAGCTGTTTTTT.

The chain recombines TRBV2 with TRBJ2-5; D possibly corresponds to TRBD2 (5 bases). This CDR3 comprises 12 residues. Germline V gene sequence: CDR1 SNHLY, CDR2 FYNNEI. V lost 6 bases and J lost 3, with 8 bases in between. CDR3 protein: CASSEREETQYF. CDR3 sequence (DNA): TGTGCCAGCAGCGAGAGGGAAGAGACCCAGTACTTC.